This T cell receptor (beta chain) was documented in a study of post-analysis software for immune sequencing data. The wider study: The patients showed relapsing-remitting, secondary progressive and progressive-relapsing multiple sclerosis courses. Study findings and constraints: Normalized Chao1 diversity was significantly reduced in patients versus controls. Elevated frequency relative to controls characterized a handful of TRBV segments in patients, TRBV5-6, TRBV5-1 and TRBV20-1 among them.

Prepared libraries of TCR beta cDNA carried unique molecular identifiers. Each CDR3 protein gets one entry after TCRdb re-called the PCR reads with MiXCR. The table shows about 170,000 distinct CDR3 sequences, with about 29% occurring only once. This clonotype has a count of ten or more. What it binds is unknown. One junction end disagrees with the germline gene, perhaps due to a read error. The CDR3 is 12 residues long. Per germline, CDR1 ENHRY and CDR2 SYGVKD. This receptor was identified in a girl aged 10 to 17 with multiple sclerosis. The chain has TRBV10-3 and TRBJ2-7, with D maybe TRBD1 (6 bases). Sequenced input: blood. The CDR3 DNA reads TGTGCCGTCAGGGACACAGACTACGAGCAGTACTTC. This sequence encodes CAVRDTDYEQYF.